This T cell receptor (beta chain) came from a study of tumor and adjacent non-tumor tissue in lung cancer. Looking at the study overall: Patients comprised over 9 adenocarcinoma, 2 squamous cell carcinoma and 1 small cell lung cancer. Around 4.2 million productive TCRbeta reads were obtained per sample on average. Patients were aged about 30 to 76, approximately 11 men and a handful of women, stage I to III.

The CDR3 is 13 amino acids. Germline CDR1 MNHNS, CDR2 SASEGT. TCRbeta libraries were built with three rounds of nested PCR, modified from ARM-PCR. In TCRdb, the multiplex PCR reads were re-called with MiXCR into one record per CDR3 protein. The sample lists about 110,000 distinct CDR3 sequences, about 80% occurring once. Of note for this clonotype: An end of the junction does not agree with germline; a read error may underlie this.

RNA was extracted from bulk tissue without any cell sorting. Donors were chemotherapy-naive, newly diagnosed lung cancer surgical patients in China, August–late 2014. The sample was lung tumor tissue. The V gene is TRBV6-1, the J gene TRBJ2-2; D tentatively reads TRBD1 or TRBD2 (5 bases each). This clonotype originated in a man in his 70s with non-small cell lung cancer. CDR3 loop: CASSAPKAGDLFF. As DNA, the CDR3 is TGTGCTAGCAGTGCCCCGAAGGCCGGGGACCTGTTTTTT.